The 2 T cell receptor beta chains below were found in one sample sequenced in a study of cytomegalovirus exposure and HLA in healthy donors. The PCR made use of 60 Vbeta and 13 Jbeta primers. Only in-frame clones appear in the TCRdb table, and some are missing; sequencing was by immunoSEQ multiplex PCR. Of about 180,000 clones listed, 81% are singletons. Sequenced: PBMCs. The receptors originated from a woman aged 18-35 years in good health and CMV-seropositive.

This chain uses TRBV30 with TRBJ2-1; 10 bases fit TRBD2. With V trimmed by 2 bases and J by 9 bases, 7 bases remained unmatched. CDR1 and CDR2 from the germline V gene are GTSNPN and SVGIG (reference sequence). CDR3 size: 14 residues. The CDR3 DNA is TGTGCCTGGAGTAGGGTAGCGGGGGGAATTGAGCAGTTCTTC. Its protein is CAWSRVAGGIEQFF. Using reference TRBV30 and TRBJ2-1 for the parts outside the CDR3, the full variable domain is SQTIHQWPATLVQPVGSPLSLECTVEGTSNPNLYWYRQAAGRGLQLLFYSVGIGQISSEVPQNLSASRPQDRQFILSSKKLLLSDSGFYLCAWSRVAGGIEQFFGPGTRLTVL.

This rearrangement joins TRBV5-1 to TRBJ2-5, with unresolved D. CDR3 length: 14 amino acids. V lost 4 bases and J lost 2, with 12 bases in between. Germline CDR1 SGHRS, CDR2 YFSETQ. The DNA for the CDR3 is TGCGCCAGCAGCGTAGAGATTCTACAAGAGACCCAGTACTTC. This translates into CASSVEILQETQYF.